Listed below are T cell receptor beta chains from one sample, sequenced in a study of T-cell memory formation after mild COVID-19. Using its own MiXCR run on the 5' RACE reads, TCRdb lists one record per CDR3 protein. The table records just over 300,000 distinct CDR3 sequences, 15% to 20% of them present only once. The sequencing sample was made of PBMCs or a T cell subset sorted from them (not recorded which). Receptors originate from a man between 18 and 35 years old who had mild COVID-19 (a few samples of this study predate the infection). Cell type and time point are not known. Each CDR3 is given with its conserved first and last residue. A D gene is named only where the DNA matches it firmly. Clone size, where shown, is once, few, many, or a class for clones that have expanded.

clone_size | d_call | j_call | v_call | cdr3_aa | cdr3_nt
few | NA | TRBJ1-2 | TRBV5-5 | CASSLYGEGGGYTF | TGTGCCAGCAGCTTGTACGGCGAGGGAGGGGGCTACACCTTC
many | NA | TRBJ1-5 | TRBV25-1 | CASSEANQPQHF | TGTGCCAGCAGTGAAGCCAATCAGCCCCAGCATTTT
few | TRBD1 | TRBJ2-2 | TRBV11-2 | CASSLETITGGKVFF | TGTGCCAGCAGCTTAGAGACCATCACAGGGGGCAAGGTGTTTTTT
NA | NA | TRBJ2-1 | TRBV15 | CATSSRVSSLWYNEQFF | TGTGCCACCAGCAGCAGAGTCAGTAGTTTGTGGTACAATGAGCAGTTCTTC
many | NA | TRBJ2-3 | TRBV19 | CASSIRPLDTQYF | TGTGCCAGTAGTATAAGGCCGCTAGATACGCAGTATTTT
many | TRBD1 | TRBJ2-3 | TRBV6-4 | CASSEAGGAPDTQYF | TGTGCCAGCAGTGAAGCAGGGGGCGCCCCAGATACGCAGTATTTT
few | NA | TRBJ2-3 | TRBV4-3 | CASSQDRFGEDTQYF | TGCGCCAGCAGCCAAGACAGGTTCGGGGAAGATACGCAGTATTTT
few | NA | TRBJ2-3 | TRBV7-8 | CASSLGGGPPTDTQYF | TGTGCCAGCAGCTTAGGGGGGGGCCCTCCCACAGATACGCAGTATTTT
few | TRBD2 | TRBJ2-3 | TRBV3-1 | CASSPQTSFSSTDTQYF | TGTGCCAGCAGCCCCCAGACTAGCTTCTCTAGCACAGATACGCAGTATTTT
NA | NA | TRBJ2-3 | TRBV12-3/TRBV12-4 | CASSLLASLTDTQYF | TGTGCCAGCAGCCTGCTAGCCTCCCTAACAGATACGCAGTATTTT
few | NA | TRBJ2-3 | TRBV9 | CASSVASGLTDTQYF | TGTGCCAGCAGCGTAGCGTCAGGTCTCACAGATACGCAGTATTTT
once | NA | TRBJ1-2 | TRBV2 | CASSTSVPGYTF | TGTGCCAGCAGCACCTCAGTGCCTGGCTACACCTTC
NA | TRBD2 | TRBJ2-5 | TRBV7-2 | CASSGLAAGETQYF | TGTGCCAGCAGCGGACTAGCGGCGGGAGAGACCCAGTACTTC
NA | NA | TRBJ2-1 | TRBV6-5 | CASSYDLRNEQFF | TGTGCCAGCAGTTATGACCTTAGAAATGAGCAGTTCTTC
NA | NA | TRBJ2-1 | TRBV7-9 | CASCWGDGEQFF | TGTGCCAGCTGCTGGGGGGACGGTGAGCAGTTCTTC
few | TRBD2 | TRBJ2-1 | TRBV9 | CASSVSAGGPADYNEQFF | TGTGCCAGCAGCGTATCTGCGGGGGGCCCGGCGGACTACAATGAGCAGTTCTTC
NA | NA | TRBJ2-5 | TRBV18 | CASLTGGETQYF | TGTGCCAGCTTAACCGGAGGGGAGACCCAGTACTTC
few | NA | TRBJ2-1 | TRBV7-2 | CASSLAAGYNEQFF | TGTGCCAGCAGCTTAGCGGCAGGGTACAATGAGCAGTTCTTC
few | NA | TRBJ2-5 | TRBV30 | CAWSGGPSGETQYF | TGTGCCTGGAGTGGGGGGCCCTCAGGGGAGACCCAGTACTTC
few | NA | TRBJ1-6 | TRBV6-2/TRBV6-3 | CASSYGSGAVYSPLHF | TGTGCCAGCAGTTACGGGTCAGGCGCAGTGTATTCACCCCTCCACTTT
NA | NA | TRBJ1-6 | TRBV5-6 | CASSLTGSGSPLHF | TGTGCCAGCAGCTTGACGGGCAGTGGTTCACCCCTCCACTTT
NA | TRBD1 | TRBJ2-7 | TRBV5-1 | CASSLVQGGGYEQYF | TGCGCCAGCAGCTTGGTCCAAGGGGGCGGGTACGAGCAGTACTTC
NA | NA | TRBJ1-1 | TRBV5-6 | CASSFQGTEAFF | TGTGCCAGCAGCTTTCAGGGAACTGAAGCTTTCTTT
NA | NA | TRBJ1-2 | TRBV7-9 | CASSSVGRFSNGYTF | TGTGCCAGCAGCTCAGTAGGCAGATTCAGCAATGGCTACACCTTC
NA | NA | TRBJ1-2 | TRBV7-9 | CAVDTANYGYTF | TGTGCCGTTGACACAGCTAACTATGGCTACACCTTC
NA | NA | TRBJ2-7 | TRBV5-1 | CASSLAKGGYEQYF | TGCGCCAGCAGCTTGGCTAAGGGCGGCTACGAGCAGTACTTC
few | TRBD2 | TRBJ2-5 | TRBV12-3/TRBV12-4 | CASSSSGETQYF | TGTGCCAGCAGTTCTAGCGGGGAGACCCAGTACTTC
NA | NA | TRBJ2-7 | TRBV10-1 | CASSERGPYEQYF | TGCGCCAGCAGTGAACGGGGGCCCTACGAGCAGTACTTC
NA | TRBD2 | TRBJ2-2 | TRBV6-1 | CASRRLAGGTTGELFF | TGTGCCAGCAGGAGACTAGCGGGGGGGACAACCGGGGAGCTGTTTTTT
few | NA | TRBJ2-2 | TRBV3-1 | CASSLNRDGELFF | TGTGCCAGCAGCCTGAACAGGGACGGGGAGCTGTTTTTT
NA | NA | TRBJ2-5 | TRBV11-2 | CASCILFETQYF | TGTGCCAGCTGCATACTCTTCGAGACCCAGTACTTC
NA | NA | TRBJ2-1 | TRBV4-2 | CASSQDLGRNEQFF | TGTGCCAGCAGCCAAGATTTAGGACGGAATGAGCAGTTCTTC
many | NA | TRBJ2-5 | TRBV18 | CASSPPGQETQYF | TGTGCCAGCTCACCACCAGGACAAGAGACCCAGTACTTC
few | TRBD2 | TRBJ2-7 | TRBV7-9 | CATSGGTYEQYF | TGTGCCACCTCGGGGGGGACCTACGAGCAGTACTTC
few | NA | TRBJ2-3 | TRBV5-1 | CASSLSGRSTDTQYF | TGCGCCAGCAGCTTGTCGGGCAGGAGCACAGATACGCAGTATTTT
NA | TRBD2 | TRBJ2-7 | TRBV3-1 | CASSQHGRGAYEQYF | TGTGCCAGCAGCCAACATGGGAGGGGAGCGTACGAGCAGTACTTC
few | TRBD2 | TRBJ2-4 | TRBV7-9 | CASSTTSGLRLAKNIQYF | TGTGCCAGCAGCACTACGTCGGGACTACGATTAGCCAAAAACATTCAGTACTTC
NA | NA | TRBJ1-4 | TRBV4-3 | CASSQDRTTNEKLFF | TGCGCCAGCAGCCAAGACAGAACAACTAATGAAAAACTGTTTTTT
NA | TRBD1 | TRBJ1-5 | TRBV4-3 | CASSQGDRGFQPQHF | TGCGCCAGCAGCCAGGGGGACAGGGGTTTCCAGCCCCAGCATTTT
few | NA | TRBJ1-3 | TRBV9 | CASSVPPGRGNTIYF | TGTGCCAGCAGCGTTCCCCCAGGGCGGGGAAACACCATATATTTT
NA | NA | TRBJ1-2 | TRBV5-1 | CASSVRDTANYGYTF | TGCGCCAGCAGCGTCCGGGACACCGCTAACTATGGCTACACCTTC